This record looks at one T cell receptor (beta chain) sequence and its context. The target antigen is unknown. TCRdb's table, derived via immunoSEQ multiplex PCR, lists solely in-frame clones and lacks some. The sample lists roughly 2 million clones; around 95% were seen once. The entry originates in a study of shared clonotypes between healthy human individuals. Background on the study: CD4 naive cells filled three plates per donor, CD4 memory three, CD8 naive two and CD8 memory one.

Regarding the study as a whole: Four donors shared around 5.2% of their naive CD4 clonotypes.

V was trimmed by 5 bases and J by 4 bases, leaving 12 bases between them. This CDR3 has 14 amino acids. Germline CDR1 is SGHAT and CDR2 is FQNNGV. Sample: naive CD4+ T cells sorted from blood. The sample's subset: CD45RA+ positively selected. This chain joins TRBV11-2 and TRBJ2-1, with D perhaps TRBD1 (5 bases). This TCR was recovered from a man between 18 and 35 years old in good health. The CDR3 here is CASSPQTVYNEQFF. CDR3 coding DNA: TGTGCCAGCAGCCCCCAGACAGTTTACAATGAGCAGTTCTTC.